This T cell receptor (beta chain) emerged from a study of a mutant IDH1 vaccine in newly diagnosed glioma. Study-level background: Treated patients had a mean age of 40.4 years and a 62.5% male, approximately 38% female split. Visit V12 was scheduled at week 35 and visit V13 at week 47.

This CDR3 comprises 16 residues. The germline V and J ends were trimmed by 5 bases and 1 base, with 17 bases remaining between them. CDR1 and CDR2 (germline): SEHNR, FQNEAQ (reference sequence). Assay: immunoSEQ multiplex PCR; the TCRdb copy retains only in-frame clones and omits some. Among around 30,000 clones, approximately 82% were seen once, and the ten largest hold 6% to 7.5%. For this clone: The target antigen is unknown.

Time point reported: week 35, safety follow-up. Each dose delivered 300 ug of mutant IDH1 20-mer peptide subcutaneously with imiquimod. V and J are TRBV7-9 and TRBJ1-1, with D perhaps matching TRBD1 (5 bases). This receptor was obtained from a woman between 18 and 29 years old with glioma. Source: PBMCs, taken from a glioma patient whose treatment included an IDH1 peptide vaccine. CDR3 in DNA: TGTGCCAGCAGCCCGGGGACCGCGGGGAGGAACACTGAAGCTTTCTTT. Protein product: CASSPGTAGRNTEAFF.